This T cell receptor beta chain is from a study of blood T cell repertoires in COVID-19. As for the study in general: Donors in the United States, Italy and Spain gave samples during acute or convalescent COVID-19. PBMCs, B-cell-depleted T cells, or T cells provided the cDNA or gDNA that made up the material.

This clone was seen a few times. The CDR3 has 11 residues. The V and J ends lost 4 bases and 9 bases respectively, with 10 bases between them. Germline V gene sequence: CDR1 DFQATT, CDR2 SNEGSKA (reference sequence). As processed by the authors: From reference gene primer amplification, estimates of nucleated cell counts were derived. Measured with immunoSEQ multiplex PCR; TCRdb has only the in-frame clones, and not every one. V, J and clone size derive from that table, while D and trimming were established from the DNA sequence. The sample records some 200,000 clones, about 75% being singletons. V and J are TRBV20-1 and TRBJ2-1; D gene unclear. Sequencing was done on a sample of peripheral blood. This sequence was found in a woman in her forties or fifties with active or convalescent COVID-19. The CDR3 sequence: CSATSDLEQFF. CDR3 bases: TGCAGTGCTACCTCAGATCTTGAGCAGTTCTTC.